The T cell receptor beta chain described here comes from a study of shared clonotypes between healthy human individuals (dated by TCRdb to about 2020). Turning to the overall study: A couple of women and a few men aged 18 to 49 years were included in the cohort. For each donor, three plates each were used for CD4 naive and CD4 memory, two plates were used for CD8 naive, and one plate was used for CD8 memory. Blood TCR repertoires of 5 or 6 healthy adults were deeply sequenced to estimate repertoire size and the extent of clonotype sharing between individuals. Different laboratories and diverse techniques were used to prepare libraries and sequence TCR repertoires, to increase sequencing depth and limit assay-specific biases. Per donor, leukapheresis produced somewhere between about 0.85 and 10 billion PBMCs.

On this clone itself: Its antigen specificity is not known. Base qualities are not provided; no much larger clone lies one nucleotide away.

TCR CDR3 regions were amplified from genomic DNA by multiplex PCR using the deep immunoSEQ assay. Extracted genomic DNA from each cell subset was spread evenly across all wells of several immunoSEQ 96-well plates, with each plate serving as a replicate. For sorted subsets, around 0.2 ug genomic DNA, equal to 30,000 to 35,000 T cell genomes, was loaded into each replicate PCR. Purified libraries were measured with a Qubit 3.0 fluorometer, size-checked on a Bioanalyzer 2100, and measured again with the KAPA Library Quantification kit. Each immunoSEQ 96-well plate was sequenced on its own single-read 150-cycle Illumina NextSeq 550 flow cell. Per the original workflow: The immunoSEQ output contained only junctional sequences without quality scores, so filtering could not match that applied to full-length reads. Sequences were annotated with PyIR, a Python wrapper for IgBLAST v1.9, and V/J genes and CDR3 were assigned using IMGT germline references. Any read was removed if the V/J assignment was weak (E-value above 1e-6), the CDR3 was missing, or the read contained stop codons, out-of-frame junctions, or ambiguous translated residues. A V3J clonotype was defined by an identical inferred V gene, J gene, and CDR3 amino acid sequence. Percentage overlap between repertoires was calculated by dividing the number of shared unique clonotypes by the size of the smaller repertoire. Repertoire richness was assessed with RTK rarefaction, the Chao1 estimator, and Recon v2.1 estimates of unobserved clonotypes. For all TCRbeta clonotypes obtained by the gDNA method from a handful of donors, generation probabilities were computed with OLGA. TCRdb's version of the immuneACCESS table is confined to in-frame rearrangements and falls short of the full clone set. An unresolved V gene accounts for under half of the shortfall where checked; the remainder is of unknown origin. That table gives V, J and clone size, and the DNA gave D and trimming. Here the sample has some 660,000 clones; around 73% occur a single time. The ten biggest clones cover around 1.8% of the sample.

Donors were healthy HIV-negative adults with no recently reported acute infections or vaccinations. All donors were Caucasian adults living in Nashville, Tennessee, USA. CD4+ T cells were enriched by magnetic negative selection; naive cells were then positively selected on CD45RA, and the negative fraction formed the memory subset. After blood collection by leukapheresis, PBMCs were isolated using Ficoll-Histopaque density gradient centrifugation and then cryopreserved in the vapor phase of liquid nitrogen. Purity and quantity of every magnetically sorted T cell population were checked by analytical flow cytometry. Each sorted fraction had its genomic DNA isolated and then quantified by UV absorbance on a Nanodrop 2000c. Based on the germline V gene, the CDR1 and CDR2 sequences are MDHEN and SYDVKM. V loses 7 bases of germline sequence and J loses 0 bases, and the interval between the two ends is 18 bases. The CDR3 has 17 amino acids, counting the end cysteine and phenylalanine. The CDR3 DNA has 51 bases and is translated from base 1.

The research as a whole found: Incomplete sequencing was indicated by rarefaction of sorted-subset datasets, despite the large sequencing depth. Pairwise subsampling indicated that sequencing depth was expected to affect the degree of clonotype sharing among donors. Because the study included a small number of donors, the genetic and exposure-history diversity represented was limited. Larger estimated clonotype richness was generally found for naive subsets than for memory subsets. Across four donors, 4.5% to 6.5% of naive CD4, 3% to 4% of naive CD8, roughly 2.2% of memory CD4, and 0.4% of memory CD8 clonotypes were shared. Sampling was limited to blood, and TCR repertoires in tissue likely differ from TCR repertoires in blood. Compared with non-shared clonotypes, clonotypes shared by all four sorted-subset donors had higher generation probabilities.

The receptor was isolated from a woman in her thirties in good health. The chain uses TRBV28 and TRBJ2-2, with the D gene too uncertain to name. Sequenced material: memory CD4+ T cells sorted from blood. In the paper's terms, the cell subset or site label means: CD45RA-negative fraction. In nucleotide form, the sequence is TGTGCCAGCACCCCCTTGGTCGGCCTTTCGAACACCGGGGAGCTGTTTTTT. Translated, this is CASTPLVGLSNTGELFF. The full variable domain, completed from the reference TRBV28 and TRBJ2-2 proteins outside the CDR3, reads DVKVTQSSRYLVKRTGEKVFLECVQDMDHENMFWYRQDPGLGLRLIYFSYDVKMKEKGDIPEGYSVSREKKERFSLILESASTNQTSMYLCASTPLVGLSNTGELFFGEGSRLTVL.